The 5 T cell receptor beta chains reported below all come from one sample, sequenced in a study of molecular identifiers for immune sequencing clone quantification. MiXCR, applied by TCRdb to the PCR reads, yields one record per CDR3 protein. The sample has some 580,000 distinct CDR3 sequences; about 25% are singletons. The specimen sequenced was naive CD8+ T cells from blood, with Jurkat cell RNA spiked in. Subset meaning: FACS-sorted CD8+CD4-CCR7+CD45RA+ naive T cells. These receptor sequences come from a human donor in good health. Some libraries in this study had Jurkat cell RNA spiked in.

As for this clonotype: It may be a read error: a sequence one base away is much more abundant. J is TRBJ1-1 and V is TRBV5-1, with TRBD1 as a possible D gene (5 bases). V shed 4 bases and J shed 3 bases, with 19 bases lying between them. The V gene's germline CDR1 is SGHRS and CDR2 YFSETQ. CDR3 length: 16 residues. This chain's CDR3 is CASSHGDRELHTEAFF. The CDR3 DNA reads as TGCGCCAGCAGCCACGGGGACCGGGAACTGCACACTGAAGCTTTCTTT.

This clonotype was counted at least ten times. The chain couples TRBV30 to TRBJ2-3; 7 positions agree with TRBD1. Germline V gene data show CDR1 as GTSNPN and CDR2 as SVGIG (reference sequence). With 4 bases clipped from V and 0 bases from J, the junction kept 4 bases outside the gene matches. The CDR3 length is 14 residues. The CDR3, as DNA: TGTGCCTGGAACCAGGGGGTGAGCACAGATACGCAGTATTTT. Protein product: CAWNQGVSTDTQYF.

This clonotype was seen only a few times. V is TRBV24-1 and J is TRBJ2-2, with a weak D call TRBD1 (6 bases). Trimming removed 4 bases at V and 1 base at J, with 9 bases between. Germline CDR1 is KGHDR and CDR2 is SFDVKD. The CDR3 totals 15 residues. CDR3 coding DNA: TGTGCCACCAGTGAGCAGGGACAGAACACCGGGGAGCTGTTTTTT. Translation gives CATSEQGQNTGELFF.

For this clonotype: It may be a read error: a sequence one base away is much more abundant. The genes are TRBV12-3 or TRBV12-4 and TRBJ1-1; maybe TRBD1 (5 bases). The CDR3 totals 13 residues. The CDR3 bases are TGTGACAGCAGTTTCATAGGGGCCCCTGAAGCTTTCTTT. This gives the protein CDSSFIGAPEAFF.

This clonotype was seen repeatedly, ten times or more. The chain uses TRBV12-3 or TRBV12-4 and TRBJ2-1, with a tentative D call TRBD2 (5 bases). V dropped 6 bases and J dropped 9 bases, with 12 bases sitting between them. This CDR3 is built from 12 residues. CDR3 residues: CASSVGVTEQFF. The CDR3 DNA reads TGTGCCAGCAGCGTCGGGGTTACTGAGCAGTTCTTC.